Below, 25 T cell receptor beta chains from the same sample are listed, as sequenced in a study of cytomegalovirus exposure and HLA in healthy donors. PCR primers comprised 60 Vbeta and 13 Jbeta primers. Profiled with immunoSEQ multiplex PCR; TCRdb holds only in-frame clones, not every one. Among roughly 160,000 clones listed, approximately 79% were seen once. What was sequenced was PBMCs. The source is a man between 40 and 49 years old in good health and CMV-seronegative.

In DNA form, the CDR3 reads TGCGCCAGCAGCCCGGACAGGGTCTACGAGCAGTACTTC. It codes for CASSPDRVYEQYF. J is TRBJ2-7 and V is TRBV5-1; 8 nucleotides agree with TRBD1. CDR1 is SGHRS, CDR2 YFSETQ, per germline. V was clipped by 4 bases and J by 3 bases; unmatched bases: 3. The CDR3 has 13 amino acids.

DNA of the CDR3: TGTGCCAGCTCCTCGGGGACTAGCGGGAGGGCCGGGGGCGATGAGCAGTTCTTC. This translates into CASSSGTSGRAGGDEQFF. The chain links TRBV28 to TRBJ2-1; the match to TRBD2 covers 16 bases. The V gene end was trimmed by 8 bases and the J gene end by 8 bases; junction bases not matched to a gene: 15. The CDR3 contains 18 residues. Per germline, CDR1 MDHEN and CDR2 SYDVKM.

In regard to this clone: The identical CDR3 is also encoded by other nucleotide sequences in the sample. The CDR3 sequence is CASSGRGLSYEQYF. For the CDR3, the DNA is TGCGCCAGCAGCGGAAGGGGGCTATCCTACGAGCAGTACTTC. The chain joins TRBV5-1 to TRBJ2-7; 7 bases line up with TRBD1. The CDR3 has 14 residues. Germline values: CDR1 SGHRS, CDR2 YFSETQ. The V and J ends lost 4 bases and 1 base, in that order; junction bases with no gene match: 5.

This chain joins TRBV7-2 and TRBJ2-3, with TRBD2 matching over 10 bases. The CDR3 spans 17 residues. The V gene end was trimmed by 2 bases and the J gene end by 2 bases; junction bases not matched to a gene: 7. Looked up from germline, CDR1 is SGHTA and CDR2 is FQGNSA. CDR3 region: CASSLRIAGGYTDTQYF. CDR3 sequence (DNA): TGTGCCAGCAGCTTACGAATAGCGGGAGGATACACAGATACGCAGTATTTT.

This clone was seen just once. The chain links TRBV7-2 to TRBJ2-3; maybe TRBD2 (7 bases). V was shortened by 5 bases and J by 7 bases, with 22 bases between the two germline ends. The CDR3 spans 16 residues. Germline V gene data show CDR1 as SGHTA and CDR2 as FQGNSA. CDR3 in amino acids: CASSLRGGGYENTQYF. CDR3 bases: TGTGCCAGCAGCCTTAGGGGCGGGGGCTATGAGAATACGCAGTATTTT.

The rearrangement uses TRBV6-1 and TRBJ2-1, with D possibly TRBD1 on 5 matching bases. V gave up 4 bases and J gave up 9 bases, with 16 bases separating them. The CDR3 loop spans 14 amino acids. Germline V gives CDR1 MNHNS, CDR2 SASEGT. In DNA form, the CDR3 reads TGTGCCAGCAGTGGTCTAAGGGAAACAGGTGAGCAGTTCTTC. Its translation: CASSGLRETGEQFF.

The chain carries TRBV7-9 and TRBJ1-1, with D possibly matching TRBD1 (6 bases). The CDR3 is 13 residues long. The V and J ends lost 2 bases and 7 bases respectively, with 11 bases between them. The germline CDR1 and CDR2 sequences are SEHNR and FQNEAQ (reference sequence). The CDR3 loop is CASSLKGGGEAFF. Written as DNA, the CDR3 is TGTGCCAGCAGCTTAAAGGGGGGGGGTGAAGCTTTCTTT. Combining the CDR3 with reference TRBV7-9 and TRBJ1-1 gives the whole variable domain DTGVSQNPRHKITKRGQNVTFRCDPISEHNRLYWYRQTLGQGPEFLTYFQNEAQLEKSRLLSDRFSAERPKGSFSTLEIQRTEQGDSAMYLCASSLKGGGEAFFGQGTRLTVV.

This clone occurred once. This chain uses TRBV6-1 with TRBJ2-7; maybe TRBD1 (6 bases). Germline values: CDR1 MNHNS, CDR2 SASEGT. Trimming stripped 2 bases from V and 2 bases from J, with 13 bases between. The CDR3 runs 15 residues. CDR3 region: CASSEPRGLTYEQYF. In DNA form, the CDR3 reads TGTGCCAGCAGTGAACCCAGGGGCCTAACCTACGAGCAGTACTTC.

CDR3 loop: CASSLENYEQYF. The DNA for the CDR3 is TGTGCCAGCAGCTTGGAAAATTACGAGCAGTACTTC. The V and J genes are TRBV5-6 and TRBJ2-5; D is uncertain. The assigned J gene may be wrong: the sequence end matches TRBJ2-7 better. The CDR3 is 12 residues long. CDR1 and CDR2 from the germline V gene are SGHDT and YYEEEE.

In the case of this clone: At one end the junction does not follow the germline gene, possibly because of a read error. CDR3 residues: CSSSSDTQSELFF. The CDR3 nucleotides are TGTTCCAGCAGCTCGGACACGCAGTCAGAACTGTTTTTT. The chain employs TRBV7-9 and TRBJ1-4; D perhaps matches TRBD1 (5 bases). This CDR3 comprises 13 residues. Germline CDR1 SEHNR, CDR2 FQNEAQ (reference sequence).

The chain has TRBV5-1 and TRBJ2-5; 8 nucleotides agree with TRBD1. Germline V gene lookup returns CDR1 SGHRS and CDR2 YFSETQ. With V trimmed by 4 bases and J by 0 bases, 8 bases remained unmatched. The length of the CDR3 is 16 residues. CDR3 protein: CASSPSGTGNQETQYF. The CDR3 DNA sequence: TGCGCCAGCAGCCCCTCCGGGACAGGAAACCAAGAGACCCAGTACTTC.

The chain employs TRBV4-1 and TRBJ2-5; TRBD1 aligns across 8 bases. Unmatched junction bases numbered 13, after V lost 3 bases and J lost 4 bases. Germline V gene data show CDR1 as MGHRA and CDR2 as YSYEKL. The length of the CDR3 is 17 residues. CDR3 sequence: CASSHIEAGGSGETQYF. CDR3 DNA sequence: TGCGCCAGCAGCCACATAGAAGCAGGGGGCTCAGGAGAGACCCAGTACTTC.

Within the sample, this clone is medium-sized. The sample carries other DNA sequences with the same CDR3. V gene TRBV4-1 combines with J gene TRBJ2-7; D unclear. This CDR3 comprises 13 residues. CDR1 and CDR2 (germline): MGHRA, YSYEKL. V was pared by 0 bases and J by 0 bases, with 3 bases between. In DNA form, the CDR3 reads TGCGCCAGCAGCCAAGATCTCTCCTACGAGCAGTACTTC. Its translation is CASSQDLSYEQYF.

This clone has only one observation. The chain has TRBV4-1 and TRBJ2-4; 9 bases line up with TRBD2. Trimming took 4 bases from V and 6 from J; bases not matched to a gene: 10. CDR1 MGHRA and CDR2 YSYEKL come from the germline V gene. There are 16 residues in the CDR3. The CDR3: CASSPPRATSGNIQYF. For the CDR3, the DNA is TGCGCCAGCAGCCCCCCCCGGGCGACTAGCGGAAACATTCAGTACTTC.

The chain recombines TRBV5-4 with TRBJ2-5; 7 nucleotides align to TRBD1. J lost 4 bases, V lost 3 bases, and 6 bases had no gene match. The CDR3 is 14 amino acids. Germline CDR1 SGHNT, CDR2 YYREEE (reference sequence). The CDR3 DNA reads TGTGCCAGCAGCTCAAACAGGGGTCGAGAGACCCAGTACTTC. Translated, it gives CASSSNRGRETQYF.

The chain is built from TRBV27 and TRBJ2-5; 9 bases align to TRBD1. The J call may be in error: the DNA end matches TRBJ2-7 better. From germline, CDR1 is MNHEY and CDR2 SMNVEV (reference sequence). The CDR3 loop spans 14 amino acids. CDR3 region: CASSPGTGPFEQYF. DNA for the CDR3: TGTGCCAGCAGCCCCGGGACAGGGCCGTTCGAGCAGTACTTC.

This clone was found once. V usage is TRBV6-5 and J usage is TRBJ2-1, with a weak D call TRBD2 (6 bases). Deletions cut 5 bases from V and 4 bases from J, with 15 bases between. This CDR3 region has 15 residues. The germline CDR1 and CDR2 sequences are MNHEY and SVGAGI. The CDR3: CASSPRLGNYNEQFF. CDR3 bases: TGTGCCAGCAGTCCTCGACTAGGGAATTACAATGAGCAGTTCTTC.

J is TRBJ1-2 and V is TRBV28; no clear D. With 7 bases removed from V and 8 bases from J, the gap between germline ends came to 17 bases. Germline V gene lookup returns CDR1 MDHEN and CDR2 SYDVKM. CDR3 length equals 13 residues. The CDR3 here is CASNPRSSGGYTF. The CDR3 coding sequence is TGTGCCAGCAATCCGAGGTCTTCTGGGGGCTACACCTTC.

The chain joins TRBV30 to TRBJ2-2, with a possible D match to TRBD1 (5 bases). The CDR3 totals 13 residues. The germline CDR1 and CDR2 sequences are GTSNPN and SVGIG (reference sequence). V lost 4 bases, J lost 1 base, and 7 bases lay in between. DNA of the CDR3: TGTGCCTGGACGACAGAGAACACCGGGGAGCTGTTTTTT. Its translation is CAWTTENTGELFF.

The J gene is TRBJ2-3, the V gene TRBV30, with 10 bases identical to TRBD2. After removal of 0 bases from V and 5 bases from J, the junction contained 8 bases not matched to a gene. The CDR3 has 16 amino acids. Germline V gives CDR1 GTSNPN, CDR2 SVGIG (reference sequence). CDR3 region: CAWSVWVGLAKDTQYF. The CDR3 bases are TGTGCCTGGAGTGTTTGGGTGGGACTAGCGAAAGATACGCAGTATTTT.

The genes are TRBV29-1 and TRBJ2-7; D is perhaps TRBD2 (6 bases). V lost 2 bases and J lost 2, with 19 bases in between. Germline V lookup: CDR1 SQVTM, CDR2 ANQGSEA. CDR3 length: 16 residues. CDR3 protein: CSVEFHGGTDPYEQYF. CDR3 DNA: TGCAGCGTTGAATTTCATGGGGGGACCGACCCCTACGAGCAGTACTTC.

The CDR3 sequence: CASSRATFGLPGDEQYF. The CDR3 DNA follows: TGCGCCAGCAGCCGCGCAACCTTTGGGCTGCCTGGCGACGAGCAGTACTTC. The chain joins TRBV4-1 to TRBJ2-7, with D uncertain. Deletions cut 4 bases from V and 5 bases from J, with 24 bases between. Germline values: CDR1 MGHRA, CDR2 YSYEKL. The CDR3 totals 17 residues.

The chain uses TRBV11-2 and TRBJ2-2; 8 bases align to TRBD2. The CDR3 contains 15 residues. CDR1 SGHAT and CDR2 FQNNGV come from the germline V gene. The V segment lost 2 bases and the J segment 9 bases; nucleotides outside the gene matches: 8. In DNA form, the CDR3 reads TGTGCCAGCAGCTTATTGCTTAGCGGGATGAGGGAGCTGTTTTTT. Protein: CASSLLLSGMRELFF.

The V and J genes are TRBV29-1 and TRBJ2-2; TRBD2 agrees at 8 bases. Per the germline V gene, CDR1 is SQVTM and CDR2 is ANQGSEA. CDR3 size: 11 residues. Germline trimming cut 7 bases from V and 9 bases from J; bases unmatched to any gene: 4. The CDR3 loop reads CSGRLARELFF. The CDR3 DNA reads TGCAGCGGCCGACTAGCGCGGGAGCTGTTTTTT.

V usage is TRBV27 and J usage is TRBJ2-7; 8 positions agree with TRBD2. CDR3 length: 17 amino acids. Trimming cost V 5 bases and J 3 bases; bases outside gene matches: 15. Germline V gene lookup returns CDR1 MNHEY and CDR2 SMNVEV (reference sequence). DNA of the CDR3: TGTGCCAGCAGTCGACCTCCCCTCAGCGGGAGAGGCTACGAGCAGTACTTC. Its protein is CASSRPPLSGRGYEQYF.